This section outlines one T cell receptor beta chain sequence together with its context. The data stem from a study of T-cell memory formation after mild COVID-19. V was shortened by 5 bases and J by 4 bases, with 8 bases between the two germline ends. CDR3 size: 12 residues. The V gene's germline CDR1 is SGHAT and CDR2 FQNNGV. TCRdb fed the 5' RACE reads into MiXCR, producing one record per CDR3 protein. The table includes 270,000 or so distinct CDR3 sequences, around 17% detected once. The chain links TRBV11-2 to TRBJ1-1; tentative D call: TRBD1 (6 bases). The specimen was PBMCs or a T cell subset sorted from them (not recorded which). The receptor was isolated from a man between 18 and 29 years old who had mild COVID-19 (a few samples of this study predate the infection). Cell type and time point are not known. The CDR3 here is CASSPDSTEAFF. CDR3 nucleotides: TGTGCCAGCAGCCCGGACAGCACTGAAGCTTTCTTT.